This TCR beta chain is drawn from a study of cytomegalovirus exposure and HLA in healthy donors. Study results and limitations: TCR beta chain V- and J-gene trimming was linked, in a later analysis, to a missense variant in DCLRE1C.

Researchers ran the PCR with 60 Vbeta and 13 Jbeta primers. Measured with immunoSEQ multiplex PCR; TCRdb has only the in-frame clones, and not every one. Of 210,000 or so clones in the sample, 60% to 80% were seen once. V was pared by 4 bases and J by 1 base, with 2 bases of the junction left unmatched. Looked up from germline, CDR1 is SQVTM and CDR2 is ANQGSEA. This CDR3 comprises 13 residues. In this sample, this clone turned up once. The target antigen is unknown. The chain employs TRBV29-1 and TRBJ1-1, with 8 bases that match TRBD1. This TCR was sampled from a man younger than 35 in good health and CMV-seronegative. Sequences were obtained from PBMCs. Here the CDR3 DNA reads TGCAGCGTTGGGGGACAGGAGAACACTGAAGCTTTCTTT. This sequence encodes CSVGGQENTEAFF.